Described below is a single T cell receptor beta chain sequence and its context. Its antigen is currently not known. No quality values exist for individual bases; no much larger clone is one base distant. The data were obtained in a study of control samples from healthy donors and cancer patients (dated by TCRdb to the early 2020s). CDR1 and CDR2 are read off the germline V gene (reference sequence) as SGHAT and FQDESV. Here V drops 5 bases and J drops 8 bases, and the junction holds 6 bases not matched to any gene. From its cysteine to its phenylalanine, the CDR3 spans 14 amino acids. Only CDR3 DNA remains: 42 bases, in frame from the first base. Library preparation employed the immunoSEQ multiplex PCR assay. TCRdb obtained this table from immuneACCESS and retained in-frame rearrangements with V and J assigned. These tables miss some clones; where compared with another copy, unresolved V genes account for less than half of the shortfall, and the remainder is unexplained. This sample holds more than 95,000 clones; more than 75% were observed only once. The ten largest clones represent under 2.5% of the sample.

Sequenced: blood. This clonotype originated in a woman aged 70-85 years in good health. This chain joins TRBV11-1 to TRBJ1-4; TRBD1 agrees with 9 junctional bases. The DNA reads as follows: TGTGCCAGCAGCCGCTCGACAGGGGGGGAAAAACTGTTTTTT. Protein translation: CASSRSTGGEKLFF.